At least ten counts were recorded for the clone carrying this T cell receptor (beta chain). The data are from a study of T cells after yellow fever vaccination. TCRdb analysed the 5' RACE reads with MiXCR anew, one entry per CDR3 protein. This sample yields a few hundred thousand distinct CDR3 sequences, of which approximately 4.2% are seen a single time; 20% to 25% belongs to the top ten. The germline gives CDR1 SGHTA, CDR2 FQGNSA. V shed 4 bases and J shed 6 bases, with 13 bases lying between them. The CDR3 extends over 14 amino acids. This receptor was taken from a man younger than 35 who received the YFV17D yellow fever vaccine. The rearrangement uses TRBV7-2 and TRBJ2-4; D not resolved. The sample here was PBMCs, taken 5 days after the yellow fever booster vaccination. The CDR3 DNA sequence: TGTGCCAGCAGCTCCCGAAGGCTCACAAACATTCAGTACTTC. Amino acids: CASSSRRLTNIQYF.